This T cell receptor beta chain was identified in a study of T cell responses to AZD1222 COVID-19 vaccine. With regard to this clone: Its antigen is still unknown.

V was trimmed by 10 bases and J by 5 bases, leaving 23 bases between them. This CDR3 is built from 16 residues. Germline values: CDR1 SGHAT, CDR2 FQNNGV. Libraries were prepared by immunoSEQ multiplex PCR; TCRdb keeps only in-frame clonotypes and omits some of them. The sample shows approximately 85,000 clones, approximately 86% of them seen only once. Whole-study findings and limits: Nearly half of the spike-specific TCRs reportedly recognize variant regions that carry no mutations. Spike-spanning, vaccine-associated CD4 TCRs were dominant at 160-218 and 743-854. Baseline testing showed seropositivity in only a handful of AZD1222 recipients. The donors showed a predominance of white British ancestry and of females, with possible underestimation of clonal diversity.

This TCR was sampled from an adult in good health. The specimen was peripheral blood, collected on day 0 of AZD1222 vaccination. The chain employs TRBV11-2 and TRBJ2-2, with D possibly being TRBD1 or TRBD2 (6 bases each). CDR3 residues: CATRRFGRGGTGELFF. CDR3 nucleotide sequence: TGTGCCACCCGCCGGTTTGGCAGGGGAGGTACCGGGGAGCTGTTTTTT. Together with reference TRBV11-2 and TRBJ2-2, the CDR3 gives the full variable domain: EAGVAQSPRYKIIEKRQSVAFWCNPISGHATLYWYQQILGQGPKLLIQFQNNGVVDDSQLPKDRFSAERLKGVDSTLKIQPAKLEDSAVYLCATRRFGRGGTGELFFGEGSRLTVL.